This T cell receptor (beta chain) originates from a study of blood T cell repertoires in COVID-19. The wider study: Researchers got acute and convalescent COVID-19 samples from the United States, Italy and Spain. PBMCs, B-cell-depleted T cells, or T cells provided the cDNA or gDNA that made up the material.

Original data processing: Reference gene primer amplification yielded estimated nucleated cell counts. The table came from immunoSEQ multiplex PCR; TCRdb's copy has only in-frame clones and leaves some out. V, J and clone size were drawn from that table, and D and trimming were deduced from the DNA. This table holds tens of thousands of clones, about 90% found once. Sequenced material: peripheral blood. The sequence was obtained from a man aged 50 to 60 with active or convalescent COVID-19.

The CDR3 loop is CASSTYRGGNTEAFF. CDR3 nucleotide sequence: TGTGCCAGCAGTACCTACCGGGGGGGGAACACTGAAGCTTTCTTT. J is TRBJ1-1 and V is TRBV6-2 or TRBV6-3, with D perhaps TRBD1 (5 bases). The CDR3 length is 15 residues. Germline CDR1 and CDR2: MNHEY and SVGEGT. The V and J ends lost 5 bases and 1 base respectively, with 14 bases between them.